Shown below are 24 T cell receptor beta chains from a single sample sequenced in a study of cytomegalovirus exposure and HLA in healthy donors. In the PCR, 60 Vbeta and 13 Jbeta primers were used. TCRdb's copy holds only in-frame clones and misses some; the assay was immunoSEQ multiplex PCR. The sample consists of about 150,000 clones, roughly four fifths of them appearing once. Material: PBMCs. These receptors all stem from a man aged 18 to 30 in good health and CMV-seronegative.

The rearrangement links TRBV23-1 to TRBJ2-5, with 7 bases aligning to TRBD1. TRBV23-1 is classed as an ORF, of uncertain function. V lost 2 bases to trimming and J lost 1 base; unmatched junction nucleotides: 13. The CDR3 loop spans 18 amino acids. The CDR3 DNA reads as TGCGCCAGCAGTCAACCTGGGCCCCGGGACAGTGTCCAAGAGACCCAGTACTTC. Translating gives CASSQPGPRDSVQETQYF.

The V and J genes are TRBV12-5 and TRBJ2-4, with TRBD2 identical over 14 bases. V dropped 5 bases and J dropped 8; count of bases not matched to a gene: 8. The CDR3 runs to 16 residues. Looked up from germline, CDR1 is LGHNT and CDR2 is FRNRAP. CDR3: CASGKGLAGAWDIQYF. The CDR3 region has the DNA TGTGCTAGTGGTAAGGGACTAGCGGGAGCGTGGGACATTCAGTACTTC.

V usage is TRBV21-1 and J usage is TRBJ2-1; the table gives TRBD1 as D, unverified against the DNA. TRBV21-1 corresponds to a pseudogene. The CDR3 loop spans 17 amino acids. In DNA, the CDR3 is TGTGCCAGCAGCAAAGAGGAACCCTACAGGTCCTACAATGAGCAGTTCTTC. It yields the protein CASSKEEPYRSYNEQFF.

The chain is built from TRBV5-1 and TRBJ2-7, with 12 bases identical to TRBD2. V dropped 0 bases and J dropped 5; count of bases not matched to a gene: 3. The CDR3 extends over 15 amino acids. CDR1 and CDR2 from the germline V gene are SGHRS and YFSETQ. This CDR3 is CASSLVSSGRDEQYF. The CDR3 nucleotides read TGCGCCAGCAGCTTGGTCTCTAGCGGGAGGGACGAGCAGTACTTC.

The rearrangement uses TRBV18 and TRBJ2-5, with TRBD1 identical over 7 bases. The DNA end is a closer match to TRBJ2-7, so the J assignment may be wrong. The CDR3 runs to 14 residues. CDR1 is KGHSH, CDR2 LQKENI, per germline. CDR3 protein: CASSPRQGRYEQYF. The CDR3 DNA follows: TGTGCCAGCTCACCCCGACAGGGCCGCTACGAGCAGTACTTC.

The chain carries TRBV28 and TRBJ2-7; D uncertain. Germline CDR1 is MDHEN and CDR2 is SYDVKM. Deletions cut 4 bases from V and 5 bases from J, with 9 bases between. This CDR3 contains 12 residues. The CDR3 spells CASSSNPDEQYF. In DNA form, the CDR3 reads TGTGCCAGCAGTTCAAATCCGGACGAGCAGTACTTC.

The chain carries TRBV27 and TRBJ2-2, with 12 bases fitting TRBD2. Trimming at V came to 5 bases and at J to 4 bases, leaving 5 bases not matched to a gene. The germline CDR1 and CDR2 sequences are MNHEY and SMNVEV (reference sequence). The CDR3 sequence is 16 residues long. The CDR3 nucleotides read TGTGCCAGCAGTCCGACTAGCGGGAGTTTCACCGGGGAGCTGTTTTTT. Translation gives CASSPTSGSFTGELFF.

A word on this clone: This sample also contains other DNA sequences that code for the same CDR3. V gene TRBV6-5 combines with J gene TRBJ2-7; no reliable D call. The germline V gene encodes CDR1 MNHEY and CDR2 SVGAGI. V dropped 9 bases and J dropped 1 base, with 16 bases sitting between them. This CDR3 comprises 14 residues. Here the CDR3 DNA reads TGTGCCAGTCCCCCGTACGAGTTTTCCTACGAGCAGTACTTC. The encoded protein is CASPPYEFSYEQYF.

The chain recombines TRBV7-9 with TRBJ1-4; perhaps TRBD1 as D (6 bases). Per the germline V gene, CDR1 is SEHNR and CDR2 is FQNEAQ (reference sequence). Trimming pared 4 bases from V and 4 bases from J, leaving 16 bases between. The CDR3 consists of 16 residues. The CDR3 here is CASSSPMDRNNEKLFF. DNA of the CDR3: TGTGCCAGCAGCTCACCAATGGACAGAAATAATGAAAAACTGTTTTTT.

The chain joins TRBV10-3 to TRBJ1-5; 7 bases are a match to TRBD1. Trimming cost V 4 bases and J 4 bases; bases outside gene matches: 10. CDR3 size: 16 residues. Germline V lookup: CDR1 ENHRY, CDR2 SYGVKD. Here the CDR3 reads CAISGTPGQLNQPQHF. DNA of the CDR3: TGTGCCATCAGTGGGACTCCGGGACAGCTAAATCAGCCCCAGCATTTT.

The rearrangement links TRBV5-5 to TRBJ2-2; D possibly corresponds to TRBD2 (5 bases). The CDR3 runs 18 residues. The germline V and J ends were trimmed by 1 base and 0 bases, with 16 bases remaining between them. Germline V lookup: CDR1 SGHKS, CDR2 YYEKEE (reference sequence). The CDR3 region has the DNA TGTGCCAGCAGCTTGAGTTTAAGTCTAGCACCGAACACCGGGGAGCTGTTTTTT. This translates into CASSLSLSLAPNTGELFF.

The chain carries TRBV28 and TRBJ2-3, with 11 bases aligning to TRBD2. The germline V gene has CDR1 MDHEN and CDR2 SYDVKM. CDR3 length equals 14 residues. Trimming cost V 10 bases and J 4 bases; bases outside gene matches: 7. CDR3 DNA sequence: TGTGCCATACCTAGCGGGAGGTACCCAGATACGCAGTATTTT. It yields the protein CAIPSGRYPDTQYF.

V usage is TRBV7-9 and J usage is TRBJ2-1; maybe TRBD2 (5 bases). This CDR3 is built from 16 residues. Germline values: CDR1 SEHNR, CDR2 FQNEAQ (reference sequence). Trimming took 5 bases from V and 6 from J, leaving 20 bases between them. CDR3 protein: CASSRGSLKYFNEQFF. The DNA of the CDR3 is TGTGCCAGCAGCCGTGGGAGCCTAAAGTATTTCAATGAGCAGTTCTTC.

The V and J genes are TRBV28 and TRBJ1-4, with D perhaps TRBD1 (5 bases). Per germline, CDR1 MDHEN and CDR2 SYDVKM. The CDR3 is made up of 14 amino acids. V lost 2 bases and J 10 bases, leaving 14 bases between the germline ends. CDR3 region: CASSLGQDTGKLFF. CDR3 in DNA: TGTGCCAGCAGTTTAGGGCAGGACACTGGAAAACTGTTTTTT.

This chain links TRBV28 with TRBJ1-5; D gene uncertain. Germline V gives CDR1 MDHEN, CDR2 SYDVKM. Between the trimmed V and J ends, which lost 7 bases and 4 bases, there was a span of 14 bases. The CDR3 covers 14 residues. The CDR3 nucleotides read TGTGCCAGCAATTATGGGGAGGCAAATCAGCCCCAGCATTTT. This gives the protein CASNYGEANQPQHF.

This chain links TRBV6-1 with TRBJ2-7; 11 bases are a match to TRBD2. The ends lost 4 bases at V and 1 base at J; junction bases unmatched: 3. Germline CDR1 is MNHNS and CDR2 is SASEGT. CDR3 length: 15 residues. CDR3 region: CASSGLAGGSYEQYF. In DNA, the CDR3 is TGTGCCAGCAGTGGGCTAGCGGGAGGATCCTACGAGCAGTACTTC.

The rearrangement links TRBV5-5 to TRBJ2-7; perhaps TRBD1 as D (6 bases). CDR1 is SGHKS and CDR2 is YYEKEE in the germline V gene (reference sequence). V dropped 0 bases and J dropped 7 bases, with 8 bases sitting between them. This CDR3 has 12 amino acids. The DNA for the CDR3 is TGTGCCAGCAGCTTGGGGCAGGGGGAGCAGTACTTC. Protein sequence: CASSLGQGEQYF.

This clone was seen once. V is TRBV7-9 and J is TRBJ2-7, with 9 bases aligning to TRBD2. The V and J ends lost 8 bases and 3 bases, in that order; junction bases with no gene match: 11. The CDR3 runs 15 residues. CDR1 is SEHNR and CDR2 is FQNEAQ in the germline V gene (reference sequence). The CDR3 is CASDPIAGDYYEQYF. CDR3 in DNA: TGTGCCAGCGATCCTATAGCGGGAGATTACTACGAGCAGTACTTC.

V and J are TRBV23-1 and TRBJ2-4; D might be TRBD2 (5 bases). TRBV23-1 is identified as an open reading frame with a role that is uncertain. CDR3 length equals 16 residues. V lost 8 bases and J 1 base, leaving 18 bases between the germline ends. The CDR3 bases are TGCGCCAGCCCCCGGGGAGTACTTTTCGCCAAAAACATTCAGTACTTC. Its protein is CASPRGVLFAKNIQYF.

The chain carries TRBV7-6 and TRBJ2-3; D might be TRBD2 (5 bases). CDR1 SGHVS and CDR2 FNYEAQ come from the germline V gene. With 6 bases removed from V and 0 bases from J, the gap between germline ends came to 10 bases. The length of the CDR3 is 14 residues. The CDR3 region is CASRPGRSTDTQYF. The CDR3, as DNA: TGTGCCAGCAGGCCGGGAAGGAGCACAGATACGCAGTATTTT.

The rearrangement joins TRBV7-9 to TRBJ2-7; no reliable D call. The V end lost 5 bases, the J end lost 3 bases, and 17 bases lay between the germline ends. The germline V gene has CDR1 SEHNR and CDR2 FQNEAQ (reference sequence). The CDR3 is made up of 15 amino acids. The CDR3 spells CASSPPGAEYYEQYF. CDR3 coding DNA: TGTGCCAGCAGCCCGCCCGGCGCGGAGTACTACGAGCAGTACTTC.

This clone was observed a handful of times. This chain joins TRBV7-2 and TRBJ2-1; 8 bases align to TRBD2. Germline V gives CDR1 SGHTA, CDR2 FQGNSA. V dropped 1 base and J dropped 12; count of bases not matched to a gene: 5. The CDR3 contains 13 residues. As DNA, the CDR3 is TGTGCCAGCAGCTTAGACGGCGGGAGGTGGCAGTTCTTC. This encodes CASSLDGGRWQFF.

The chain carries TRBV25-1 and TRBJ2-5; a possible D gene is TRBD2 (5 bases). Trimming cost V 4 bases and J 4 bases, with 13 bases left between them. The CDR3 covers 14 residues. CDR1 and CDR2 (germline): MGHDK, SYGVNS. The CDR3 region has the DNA TGTGCCAGCAGTGGGACTGAGGTCCGAGAGACCCAGTACTTC. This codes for CASSGTEVRETQYF.

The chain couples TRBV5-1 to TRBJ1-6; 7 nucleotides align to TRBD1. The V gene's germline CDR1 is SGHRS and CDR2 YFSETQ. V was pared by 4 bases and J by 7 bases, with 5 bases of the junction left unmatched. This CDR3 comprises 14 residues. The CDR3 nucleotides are TGCGCCAGCAGCCCCGGAGGGGGCAATTCACCCCTCCACTTT. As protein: CASSPGGGNSPLHF.